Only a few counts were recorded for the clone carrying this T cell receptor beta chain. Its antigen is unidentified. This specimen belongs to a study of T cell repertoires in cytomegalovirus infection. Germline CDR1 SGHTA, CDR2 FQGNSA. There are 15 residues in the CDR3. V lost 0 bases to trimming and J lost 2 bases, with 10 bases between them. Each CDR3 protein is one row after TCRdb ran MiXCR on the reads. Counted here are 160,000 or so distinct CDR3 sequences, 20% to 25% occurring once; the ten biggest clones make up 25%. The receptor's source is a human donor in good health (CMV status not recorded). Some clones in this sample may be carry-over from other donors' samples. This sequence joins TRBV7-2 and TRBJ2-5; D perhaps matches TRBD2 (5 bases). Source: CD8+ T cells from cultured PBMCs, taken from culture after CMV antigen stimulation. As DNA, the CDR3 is TGTGCCAGCAGCTTAGCTACTAGGAGTCAAGAGACCCAGTACTTC. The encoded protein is CASSLATRSQETQYF. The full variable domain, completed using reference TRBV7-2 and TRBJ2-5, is GAGVSQSPSNKVTEKGKDVELRCDPISGHTALYWYRQSLGQGLEFLIYFQGNSAPDKSGLPSDRFSAERTGGSVSTLTIQRTQQEDSAVYLCASSLATRSQETQYFGPGTRLLVL.